A single sample gave rise to the 29 T cell receptor beta chains below, sequenced in a study of shared clonotypes between healthy human individuals. Profiled with immunoSEQ multiplex PCR; TCRdb holds only in-frame clones, not every one. The sample lists 2,500,000 or so clones; just over 90% were seen once. Sequenced sample: naive CD4+ T cells sorted from blood. Subset here: CD45RA+ positively selected. The origin of the receptors is a man between 18 and 35 years old in good health.

Only one count was recorded for this clone. Other DNA sequences in this specimen translate into the identical CDR3. V and J are TRBV25-1 and TRBJ1-3, with a possible D match to TRBD1 (5 bases). V was clipped by 0 bases and J by 4 bases, with 10 bases between them. The CDR3 loop spans 15 amino acids. Germline loops: CDR1 MGHDK, CDR2 SYGVNS. The CDR3: CASSEYGGRGNTIYF. The CDR3 DNA reads as TGTGCCAGCAGTGAATATGGGGGTAGGGGAAACACCATATATTTT.

CDR3 residues: CASSVGATRGENEQFF. The CDR3 DNA reads TGTGCCAGCAGCGTGGGAGCAACCAGGGGGGAGAATGAGCAGTTCTTC. The J gene is TRBJ2-1, the V gene TRBV9; weak D call: TRBD1 (7 bases). Per the germline V gene, CDR1 is SGDLS and CDR2 is YYNGEE. The length of the CDR3 is 16 residues. V lost 2 bases, J lost 7 bases, and 19 bases lay in between.

The DNA of the CDR3 is TGTGCCAGCAGAGAAAAGGACAGCAAAAAACTGTTTTTT. This encodes CASREKDSKKLFF. The chain recombines TRBV5-4 with TRBJ1-4; the D gene is possibly TRBD1 (6 bases). The CDR3 sequence is 13 residues long. V was shortened by 5 bases and J by 9 bases, with 14 bases between the two germline ends. Germline CDR1 reads SGHNT; CDR2 reads YYREEE (reference sequence).

V usage is TRBV2 and J usage is TRBJ2-7, with 8 bases fitting TRBD1. CDR3 size: 13 residues. With 7 bases clipped from V and 4 bases from J, the junction kept 6 bases outside the gene matches. The germline V gene encodes CDR1 SNHLY and CDR2 FYNNEI. The CDR3 region is CASTRQGSYEQYF. CDR3 bases: TGTGCCAGCACGCGACAGGGGTCTTACGAGCAGTACTTC. Using reference TRBV2 and TRBJ2-7 for the parts outside the CDR3, the full variable domain is EPEVTQTPSHQVTQMGQEVILRCVPISNHLYFYWYRQILGQKVEFLVSFYNNEISEKSEIFDDQFSVERPDGSNFTLKIRSTKLEDSAMYFCASTRQGSYEQYFGPGTRLTVT.

V usage is TRBV15 and J usage is TRBJ1-1; D call uncertain. Germline CDR1 reads LNHNV; CDR2 reads YYDKDF (reference sequence). The CDR3 loop spans 13 amino acids. Trimming left V 0 bases short and J 6 bases short, with 8 bases between. CDR3 amino acids: CATSRDVGPEAFF. The CDR3 DNA reads as TGTGCCACCAGCAGAGATGTGGGCCCTGAAGCTTTCTTT.

With respect to this clone: Other nucleotide sequences from this sample produce the same CDR3. The chain recombines TRBV5-1 with TRBJ2-7; TRBD1 matches 7 bases. CDR3 length equals 14 residues. Germline CDR1 and CDR2: SGHRS and YFSETQ. Losses at the gene ends were 3 bases for V and 0 bases for J; bases not matched to a gene: 3. The CDR3 protein is CASSSAGGSYEQYF. The CDR3 DNA follows: TGCGCCAGCAGCTCGGCAGGGGGCTCCTACGAGCAGTACTTC.

The chain couples TRBV4-1 to TRBJ2-2, with D maybe TRBD2 (5 bases). Germline-derived CDR1 and CDR2 are MGHRA and YSYEKL. This CDR3 has 16 residues. V was shortened by 1 base and J by 4 bases, with 13 bases between the two germline ends. The CDR3 loop is CASSQGLLLITGELFF. The CDR3 DNA reads as TGCGCCAGCAGCCAAGGACTATTACTAATCACCGGGGAGCTGTTTTTT.

The gene calls are TRBV2 and TRBJ2-7, with 11 bases identical to TRBD1. V lost 5 bases, J lost 3 bases, and 6 bases stayed unmatched. Germline CDR1 is SNHLY and CDR2 is FYNNEI. The CDR3 extends over 15 amino acids. As DNA, the CDR3 is TGTGCCAGCAGTCAGGAGGGGACAGGGGGCTACGAGCAGTACTTC. Its translation: CASSQEGTGGYEQYF.

The J gene is TRBJ1-1, the V gene TRBV2, with a tentative D call TRBD1 (5 bases). Germline values: CDR1 SNHLY, CDR2 FYNNEI. Between the trimmed V and J ends, which lost 4 bases and 2 bases, there was a span of 11 bases. The CDR3 has 14 amino acids. CDR3 sequence (DNA): TGTGCCAGCAGTGTCAGGGCAGGCAACACTGAAGCTTTCTTT. As protein: CASSVRAGNTEAFF.

The chain combines TRBV4-2 with TRBJ2-5, with 9 bases identical to TRBD2. Germline V lookup: CDR1 LGHNA, CDR2 YNFKEQ. This CDR3 is built from 17 residues. The ends lost 2 bases at V and 5 bases at J; junction bases unmatched: 12. CDR3 DNA sequence: TGTGCCAGCAGCCAAATTGGGGCGGGGGGGCCGGTGGAGACCCAGTACTTC. Amino acid sequence: CASSQIGAGGPVETQYF.

This clone was seen only once. This rearrangement joins TRBV5-1 to TRBJ1-3; tentatively, D is TRBD1 (6 bases). V was cut by 4 bases and J by 3 bases, with 20 bases left in between. Germline V gene sequence: CDR1 SGHRS, CDR2 YFSETQ. The CDR3 sequence is 17 residues long. The CDR3 loop is CASSARSPGVGGNTIYF. CDR3 coding DNA: TGCGCCAGCAGCGCCCGGTCGCCAGGGGTGGGTGGAAACACCATATATTTT.

A single count supports this clone. This sequence joins TRBV14 and TRBJ2-1; 7 bases fit TRBD2. Germline V CDR1 and CDR2: SGHDN, FVKESK. The ends lost 1 base at V and 3 bases at J; junction bases unmatched: 6. The CDR3 consists of 16 residues. The CDR3 reads CASSQVGLAVYNEQFF. The DNA for the CDR3 is TGTGCCAGCAGCCAAGTGGGTCTAGCGGTCTACAATGAGCAGTTCTTC. Supplemented by reference TRBV14 and TRBJ2-1, the full variable domain reads EAGVTQFPSHSVIEKGQTVTLRCDPISGHDNLYWYRRVMGKEIKFLLHFVKESKQDESGMPNNRFLAERTGGTYSTLKVQPAELEDSGVYFCASSQVGLAVYNEQFFGPGTRLTVL.

Notes on this clone: Mismatch with germline at one junction end may stem from a read error. The chain is built from TRBV7-9 and TRBJ2-6; perhaps D is TRBD1 or TRBD2 (6 bases each). CDR3 length: 16 amino acids. CDR1 is SEHNR and CDR2 is FQNEAQ in the germline V gene (reference sequence). The CDR3 is CASSPHRDSAANVLTF. The DNA for the CDR3 is TGTGCCAGCAGCCCCCACAGGGACTCTGCGGCCAACGTCCTGACTTTC.

The chain joins TRBV2 to TRBJ1-4, with 8 bases matching TRBD1. CDR3 length: 15 amino acids. The junction had 2 bases not matched to a gene; V was cut back by 3 bases and J by 2 bases. Germline loops: CDR1 SNHLY, CDR2 FYNNEI. The CDR3 is CASSDPGGTNEKLFF. The CDR3 DNA sequence: TGTGCCAGCAGTGATCCAGGGGGCACTAATGAAAAACTGTTTTTT.

This chain uses TRBV5-1 with TRBJ2-4; 9 nucleotides align to TRBD1. From germline, CDR1 is SGHRS and CDR2 YFSETQ. The CDR3 contains 17 residues. The ends lost 4 bases at V and 6 bases at J; junction bases unmatched: 14. The CDR3 here is CASSGGTGYWGPNIQYF. The CDR3 nucleotides are TGCGCCAGCAGCGGTGGGACAGGGTATTGGGGCCCAAACATTCAGTACTTC.

This chain connects TRBV7-6 to TRBJ2-2; 9 nucleotides agree with TRBD2. The CDR3 consists of 16 residues. Per germline, CDR1 SGHVS and CDR2 FNYEAQ. The J segment lost 6 bases and the V segment lost 3 bases, leaving 8 bases of the junction unmatched. CDR3 DNA sequence: TGTGCCAGCAGCTTGGAGCGGGGGGCCCTCGCCGGGGAGCTGTTTTTT. Its translation is CASSLERGALAGELFF.

This clone has more than one count but fewer than ten. The genes are TRBV6-1 and TRBJ1-6; 7 bases fit TRBD1. CDR3 length: 14 amino acids. V was clipped by 9 bases and J by 10 bases; unmatched bases: 12. Germline values: CDR1 MNHNS, CDR2 SASEGT. The CDR3 spells CASRTGAPPSPLHF. The CDR3 DNA reads TGTGCCAGTAGGACAGGCGCCCCCCCGTCACCCCTCCACTTT.

The V gene is TRBV10-1, the J gene TRBJ2-3; 9 bases line up with TRBD1. Germline V lookup: CDR1 WNHNN, CDR2 SYGVQD (reference sequence). This CDR3 has 15 residues. Unmatched junction bases numbered 3, after V lost 3 bases and J lost 2 bases. The CDR3 region has the DNA TGCGCCAGCAGTGAACGGACAGGGGTCACAGATACGCAGTATTTT. Translation: CASSERTGVTDTQYF.

This rearrangement joins TRBV10-3 to TRBJ2-7, with TRBD2 as a possible D gene (5 bases). Trimming removed 5 bases at V and 0 bases at J, with 17 bases between. The CDR3 totals 16 residues. Looked up from germline, CDR1 is ENHRY and CDR2 is SYGVKD. The CDR3 nucleotides are TGTGCCATCAGTCCCAGGACTTCCAAAAGCTCCTACGAGCAGTACTTC. This encodes CAISPRTSKSSYEQYF.

The chain links TRBV18 to TRBJ2-5, with D hard to call. Germline assignment: CDR1 KGHSH and CDR2 LQKENI. The CDR3 loop spans 12 amino acids. The V gene lost 3 bases and the J gene lost 5 bases, with 7 bases spanning the gap. The CDR3 nucleotides are TGTGCCAGCTCACCGTCTATCGAGACCCAGTACTTC. Amino acids: CASSPSIETQYF. Filled out from reference TRBV18 and TRBJ2-5, the complete variable domain reads NAGVMQNPRHLVRRRGQEARLRCSPMKGHSHVYWYRQLPEEGLKFMVYLQKENIIDESGMPKERFSAEFPKEGPSILRIQQVVRGDSAAYFCASSPSIETQYFGPGTRLLVL.

As to this clone: This sample also contains other DNA sequences that code for the same CDR3. This rearrangement joins TRBV29-1 to TRBJ1-1; D gene ambiguous. The CDR3 loop spans 13 amino acids. V lost 3 bases and J 0 bases, leaving 8 bases between the germline ends. Per germline, CDR1 SQVTM and CDR2 ANQGSEA. The CDR3 loop reads CSVEPRMNTEAFF. The CDR3 bases are TGCAGCGTTGAGCCGCGAATGAACACTGAAGCTTTCTTT.

The rearrangement joins TRBV6-5 to TRBJ1-5, with D possibly matching TRBD1 (5 bases). CDR1 is MNHEY and CDR2 is SVGAGI in the germline V gene. The V end lost 5 bases, the J end lost 8 bases, and 13 bases lay between the germline ends. The CDR3 extends over 13 amino acids. CDR3 residues: CASSPQGPEPQHF. CDR3 sequence (DNA): TGTGCCAGCAGTCCCCAGGGTCCGGAGCCCCAGCATTTT.

The gene calls are TRBV19 and TRBJ2-7, with 10 nucleotides matching TRBD2. The CDR3 contains 14 residues. The germline gives CDR1 LNHDA, CDR2 SQIVND (reference sequence). The V segment lost 5 bases and the J segment 4 bases; nucleotides outside the gene matches: 5. The CDR3, as DNA: TGTGCCAGTAGTCCCGGGACTAGCGTTTACGAGCAGTACTTC. Translated: CASSPGTSVYEQYF.

This chain links TRBV14 with TRBJ2-3, with 7 bases fitting TRBD1. V lost 2 bases and J lost 3; bases outside the gene matches: 8. Germline V lookup: CDR1 SGHDN, CDR2 FVKESK. The CDR3 covers 16 residues. The CDR3 region has the DNA TGTGCCAGCAGCCAACGACAGGGAAAGGGAACAGATACGCAGTATTTT. Protein sequence: CASSQRQGKGTDTQYF.

DNA for the CDR3: TGTGCCTGGAGTATGGCCTCGGTCGGCACAGATACGCAGTATTTT. Its protein product is CAWSMASVGTDTQYF. The chain is built from TRBV30 and TRBJ2-3; D gene unclear. This CDR3 comprises 15 residues. The V end was cut by 2 bases, the J end by 1 base, with 13 bases between. CDR1 is GTSNPN and CDR2 is SVGIG in the germline V gene (reference sequence). The full variable domain, its missing parts supplied by reference TRBV30 and TRBJ2-3, is SQTIHQWPATLVQPVGSPLSLECTVEGTSNPNLYWYRQAAGRGLQLLFYSVGIGQISSEVPQNLSASRPQDRQFILSSKKLLLSDSGFYLCAWSMASVGTDTQYFGPGTRLTVL.

The chain employs TRBV5-1 and TRBJ2-7; D not certain. This CDR3 has 17 residues. Germline V CDR1 and CDR2: SGHRS, YFSETQ. Trimming cost V 0 bases and J 0 bases, with 16 bases left between them. The CDR3 coding sequence is TGCGCCAGCAGCTTGGCGGATAAGGCGGTCGGCTCCTACGAGCAGTACTTC. Its protein product is CASSLADKAVGSYEQYF.

The rearrangement links TRBV9 to TRBJ2-1; D is uncertain. In germline, CDR1 is SGDLS, CDR2 YYNGEE. CDR3 size: 12 residues. V shed 3 bases and J shed 3 bases, with 4 bases lying between them. CDR3 region: CASSANYNEQFF. The CDR3 DNA follows: TGTGCCAGCAGCGCCAACTACAATGAGCAGTTCTTC.

This chain uses TRBV4-1 with TRBJ2-7, with 10 bases matching TRBD1. Trimming took 3 bases from V and 8 from J; bases not matched to a gene: 22. Germline V gene data show CDR1 as MGHRA and CDR2 as YSYEKL. The CDR3 runs 19 residues. CDR3: CASSHTSAFSGTGERKQYF. For the CDR3, the DNA is TGCGCCAGCAGCCATACCTCCGCCTTCTCGGGGACAGGGGAACGCAAGCAGTACTTC.

This sequence joins TRBV9 and TRBJ2-5, with D possibly matching TRBD1 (5 bases). This CDR3 is 13 amino acids long. Germline V gives CDR1 SGDLS, CDR2 YYNGEE. The germline V and J ends were trimmed by 3 bases and 5 bases, with 11 bases remaining between them. CDR3 protein: CASSATDRETQYF. As DNA, the CDR3 is TGTGCCAGCAGCGCGACAGATCGGGAGACCCAGTACTTC. Together with reference TRBV9 and TRBJ2-5, the CDR3 gives the full variable domain: DSGVTQTPKHLITATGQRVTLRCSPRSGDLSVYWYQQSLDQGLQFLIQYYNGEERAKGNILERFSAQQFPDLHSELNLSSLELGDSALYFCASSATDRETQYFGPGTRLLVL.